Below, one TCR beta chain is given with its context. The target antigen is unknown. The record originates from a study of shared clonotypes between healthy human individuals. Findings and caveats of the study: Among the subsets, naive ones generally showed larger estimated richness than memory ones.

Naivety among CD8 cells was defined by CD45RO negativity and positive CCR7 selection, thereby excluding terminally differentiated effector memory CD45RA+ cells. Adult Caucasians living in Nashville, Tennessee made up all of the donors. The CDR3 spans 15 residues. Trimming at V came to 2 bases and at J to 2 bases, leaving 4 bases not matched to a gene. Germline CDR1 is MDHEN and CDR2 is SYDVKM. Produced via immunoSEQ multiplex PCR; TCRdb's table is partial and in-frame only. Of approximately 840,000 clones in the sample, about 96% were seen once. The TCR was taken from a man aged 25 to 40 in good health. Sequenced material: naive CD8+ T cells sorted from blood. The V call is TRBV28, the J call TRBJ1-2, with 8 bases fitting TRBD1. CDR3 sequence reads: CASSLPTGVNYGYTF. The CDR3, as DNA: TGTGCCAGCAGTTTACCGACAGGGGTAAACTATGGCTACACCTTC.